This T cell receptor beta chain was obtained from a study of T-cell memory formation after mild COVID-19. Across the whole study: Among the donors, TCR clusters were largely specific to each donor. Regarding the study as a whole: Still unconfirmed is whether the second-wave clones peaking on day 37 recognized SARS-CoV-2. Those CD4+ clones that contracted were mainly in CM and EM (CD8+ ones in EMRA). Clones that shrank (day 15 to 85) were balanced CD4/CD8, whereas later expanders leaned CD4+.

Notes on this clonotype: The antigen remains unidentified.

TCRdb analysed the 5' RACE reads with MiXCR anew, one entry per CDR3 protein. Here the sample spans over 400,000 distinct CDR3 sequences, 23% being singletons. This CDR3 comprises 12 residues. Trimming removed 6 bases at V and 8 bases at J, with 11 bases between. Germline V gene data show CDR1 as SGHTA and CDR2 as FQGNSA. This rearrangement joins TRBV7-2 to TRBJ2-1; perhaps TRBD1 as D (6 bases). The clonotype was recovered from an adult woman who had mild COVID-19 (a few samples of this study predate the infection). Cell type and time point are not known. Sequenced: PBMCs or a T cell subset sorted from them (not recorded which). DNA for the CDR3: TGTGCCAGCAGGGACGCAGGGGATGAGCAGTTCTTC. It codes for CASRDAGDEQFF.